A selection of T cell receptor beta chains follows, all from one sample in a study of post-analysis software for immune sequencing data. TCRdb reprocessed the PCR reads with MiXCR, giving one entry per CDR3 protein. The sample has about 770,000 distinct CDR3 sequences; around 46% are singletons. The sample was blood. The receptors come from a girl aged 10 to 17 with multiple sclerosis. Both conserved end residues are part of each CDR3. A D gene is named only where the DNA matches it firmly. Expanded clones get a size class; other rows say once, few or many, or leave the size out.

cdr3_nt | cdr3_aa | clone_size | d_call | j_call | v_call
TGTGCCAGCAGCCAAGAAACGGGAAAGAGCAATGAGCAGTTCTTC | CASSQETGKSNEQFF | few | - | TRBJ2-1 | TRBV4-2
TGTGCCACCAGCAGAGCCCCTAGCGGGGGACCTGATGCGCAGTATTTT | CATSRAPSGGPDAQYF | - | TRBD2 | TRBJ2-3 | TRBV15
TGTGCCATCAGTGAAAGCCCCGGGACAGGGCATCCCGAGCAGTACTTC | CAISESPGTGHPEQYF | once | TRBD1 | TRBJ2-7 | TRBV10-3
TGCAGTGCTAGAGCTCCGGTGGCATACACAGATACGCAGTATTTT | CSARAPVAYTDTQYF | few | - | TRBJ2-3 | TRBV20-1
TGTGCCAGCAGCCCCCAGGCTAGCGGGAACACAGATACGCAGTATTTT | CASSPQASGNTDTQYF | - | TRBD2 | TRBJ2-3 | TRBV7-9
TGTGCCAGCAGCATGAGGGGGGGCAGCCTAGCCAAAAACATTCAGTACTTC | CASSMRGGSLAKNIQYF | - | - | TRBJ2-4 | TRBV11-2
TGCGCCAGCAAAGGAACAGATACGCAGTATTTT | CASKGTDTQYF | few | - | TRBJ2-3 | TRBV5-1
TGCAGCGTTGAGAGGTCCTGGGGGGCTTCCTACAATGAGCAGTTCTTC | CSVERSWGASYNEQFF | - | - | TRBJ2-1 | TRBV29-1
TGTGCCAGCAGCACGAAGTACACAGATACGCAGTATTTT | CASSTKYTDTQYF | - | - | TRBJ2-3 | TRBV7-8
TGTGCCAGCAGTTACGGCTTGGGGAACACTGAAGCTTTCTTT | CASSYGLGNTEAFF | - | - | TRBJ1-1 | TRBV6-5
TGTGCCAGCAGCTTAGACGCGGGAGCCTATGGCTACACCTTC | CASSLDAGAYGYTF | few | - | TRBJ1-2 | TRBV7-9
TGTGCCAGCTCACCTCGGGGGGCTTTGACTGAAGCTTTCTTT | CASSPRGALTEAFF | - | - | TRBJ1-1 | TRBV18
TGCAGTGCTAGAGGGAAGGGAGAGACCCAGTACTTC | CSARGKGETQYF | - | - | TRBJ2-5 | TRBV20-1
TGTGGGATCGGCAGTTATGGCTACACCTTC | CGIGSYGYTF | - | - | TRBJ1-2 | TRBV7-9
TGTGCCAGCAGTTTCGGTAGGACAGACTCGGTGGGGCTTTCACCCCTCCACTTT | CASSFGRTDSVGLSPLHF | - | - | TRBJ1-6 | TRBV5-5
TGTGCCAGCAGCCCAAGGGGGACAGGGCTGATCTATGGCTACACCTTC | CASSPRGTGLIYGYTF | - | TRBD1 | TRBJ1-2 | TRBV28
TGCAGTGCTGATAACGCCACTAGCGGGGCAAACAATGAGCAGTTCTTC | CSADNATSGANNEQFF | - | TRBD2 | TRBJ2-1 | TRBV20-1
TGCAGCGTTGTAGTTATCGGGAGGGGGGAGACCCAGTACTTC | CSVVVIGRGETQYF | - | TRBD2 | TRBJ2-5 | TRBV29-1
TGTGCCAGCGCCCCGGGAGGGCCAGGGAATGAGCAGTTCTTC | CASAPGGPGNEQFF | - | TRBD2 | TRBJ2-1 | TRBV12-3/TRBV12-4
TGCGCCAGCAGCCAAGATCTAGGTCAGGCAGAGACCCAGTACTTC | CASSQDLGQAETQYF | - | - | TRBJ2-5 | TRBV4-3
TGCAGCGTCTCGACAGGGGGAGAGTACGAGCAGTACTTC | CSVSTGGEYEQYF | - | TRBD1 | TRBJ2-7 | TRBV29-1
TGTGCCAGCAGCTTAGCGCAGCGGGAGGTCTACAATGAGCAGTTCTTC | CASSLAQREVYNEQFF | - | TRBD2 | TRBJ2-1 | TRBV7-6
TGTGCCAGCAGTCCCTTGGCGTACGAGCAGTACTTC | CASSPLAYEQYF | few | - | TRBJ2-7 | TRBV28
TGCGCCAGTTCTCAAGGTAGCAATCAGCCCCAGCATTTT | CASSQGSNQPQHF | few | - | TRBJ1-5 | TRBV5-1
TGCAGTGCTAGAGGGCTGCGAACCTACGAGCAGTACTTC | CSARGLRTYEQYF | - | - | TRBJ2-7 | TRBV20-1
TGTGCCAGCAGAAAAACAGGGATACGCGGCTACACCTTC | CASRKTGIRGYTF | few | - | TRBJ1-2 | TRBV6-2/TRBV6-3
TGTGCCAGCAGCCAAGATGGAGACAAACCCAATGAGCAGTTCTTC | CASSQDGDKPNEQFF | - | - | TRBJ2-1 | TRBV3-1
TGTGCCAGCAGTTACCTCCGACAGGGAAGGGTAAATGAGCAGTACTTC | CASSYLRQGRVNEQYF | - | TRBD1 | TRBJ2-5 | TRBV6-5
TGCAGCGTGGCCGGGACTAGCGGGAGGGGCGATGAGCAGTTCTTC | CSVAGTSGRGDEQFF | many | TRBD2 | TRBJ2-1 | TRBV29-1
TGTGCCAGCAGCTTAGCCCATGAGCAGTTCTTC | CASSLAHEQFF | many | - | TRBJ2-1 | TRBV7-2
TGTGCTAGTGGTTTGCGTGAAAAACTGTTTTTT | CASGLREKLFF | - | - | TRBJ1-4 | TRBV12-5
TGTGCCAGCAGCTTATTGGCAGGGGCCGGGGCCAACGTCCTGACTTTC | CASSLLAGAGANVLTF | - | - | TRBJ2-6 | TRBV7-9
TGTGCCAGCAGCTATGGGGGGGGCAGAAGCACAGATACGCAGTATTTT | CASSYGGGRSTDTQYF | - | - | TRBJ2-3 | TRBV7-2
TGCGCCAGCAGCCAAGATCACGGGCGACCCAACACCTTC | CASSQDHGRPNTF | few | - | TRBJ1-2 | TRBV4-3
TGTGCCAGCAGCGGACCCGGGACAGGGGTGTCGGATACGCAGTATTTT | CASSGPGTGVSDTQYF | - | TRBD1 | TRBJ2-3 | TRBV9
TGTGCCAGCAGCCAACGACTAGCGGGAGGAGACGAGCAGTACTTC | CASSQRLAGGDEQYF | once | TRBD2 | TRBJ2-7 | TRBV3-1
TGTGCCAGCAGTTTAGCTAGCGCGGCCTTAGAGACCCAGTACTTC | CASSLASAALETQYF | - | - | TRBJ2-5 | TRBV12-3/TRBV12-4
TGTGCCAGCACCCCATGGGGGGCCCAACAAGAGACCCAGTACTTC | CASTPWGAQQETQYF | few | - | TRBJ2-5 | TRBV5-5
TGTGCCAGCACCTGGAGCTCCTATAATTCACCCCTCCACTTT | CASTWSSYNSPLHF | - | - | TRBJ1-6 | TRBV28
TGTGCCAGCAGCTCGCAGGGGGCTTTTCGGGAGCAGTTCTTC | CASSSQGAFREQFF | once | TRBD1 | TRBJ2-1 | TRBV7-2
TGTGCCAGCAGTTTTTCCGACCGGTGGGAGACCCAGTACTTC | CASSFSDRWETQYF | few | - | TRBJ2-5 | TRBV28
TGCAGTCCATATACGGGGCTTGGCTACACCTTC | CSPYTGLGYTF | - | - | TRBJ1-2 | TRBV20-1
TGTGCCAGCAGCCCCGTAGCGGGAGGGAACAATGAGCAGTTCTTC | CASSPVAGGNNEQFF | - | TRBD2 | TRBJ2-1 | TRBV7-3
TGTACCAGCAGTCGACGGGGCTCCTACGAGCAGTACTTC | CTSSRRGSYEQYF | - | - | TRBJ2-7 | TRBV12-3/TRBV12-4
TGTGCCAGCAGGGGAGTCAGGCTAGCCGTCTCCAAAAACATTCAGTACTTC | CASRGVRLAVSKNIQYF | - | - | TRBJ2-4 | TRBV2
TGCAGCCCGTACTCAGACCTCTACGAGCAGTACTTC | CSPYSDLYEQYF | - | - | TRBJ2-7 | TRBV20-1
TGTGCCAGCAGCCCGTCAGGGGGCGCGGGTCAGCCCCAGCATTTT | CASSPSGGAGQPQHF | - | TRBD1 | TRBJ1-5 | TRBV6-5
TGCAGTGCAATGGACTACCTATTGACAGATACGCAGTATTTT | CSAMDYLLTDTQYF | - | - | TRBJ2-3 | TRBV20-1
TGCAGTGCTAGAGAGTATAGGACAGGGAACAATGAGCAGTTCTTC | CSAREYRTGNNEQFF | - | TRBD1 | TRBJ2-1 | TRBV20-1
TGCAGTGCTAGAGAAGTAGCGGAGACCCAGTACTTC | CSAREVAETQYF | - | - | TRBJ2-5 | TRBV20-1
TGCAGCGGGATAGGGAAGGGAAACTATGGCTACACCTTC | CSGIGKGNYGYTF | - | - | TRBJ1-2 | TRBV29-1
TGTGCCACCAAAAATTGGGCTAGCGGGAACAGTACCTTTTACAATGAGCAGTTCTTC | CATKNWASGNSTFYNEQFF | - | TRBD2 | TRBJ2-1 | TRBV15
TGCGCCAGCAGCTCGGTGACAGGGACGGACGAGCAGTACTTC | CASSSVTGTDEQYF | - | TRBD1 | TRBJ2-7 | TRBV5-1
TGCGCCAGCAGCTTGGGACTAGCCGATGGGGTGCGAGAGACCCAGTACTTC | CASSLGLADGVRETQYF | few | TRBD2 | TRBJ2-5 | TRBV5-1
TGTGCCAGCAGGCGGGGGGCCAATCAGCCCCAGCATTTT | CASRRGANQPQHF | - | - | TRBJ1-5 | TRBV6-5
TGCAGCGTTACTGCGGCCTACGAGCAGTACTTC | CSVTAAYEQYF | few | - | TRBJ2-7 | TRBV29-1
TGTGCCAGCAGCCGCCCGGCCCCGGGAGTAAGCCCAGATACGCAGTATTTT | CASSRPAPGVSPDTQYF | - | - | TRBJ2-3 | TRBV7-9
TGTGCCAGCAGCTTATCCGGGACAGGCGTTAAAGAGCAGTTCTTC | CASSLSGTGVKEQFF | - | TRBD1 | TRBJ2-1 | TRBV7-3
TGTGCCAGCAGGGGGACCAGCGAGCAGTACTTC | CASRGTSEQYF | - | - | TRBJ2-7 | TRBV6-4
TGTGCCAGCAGCCACAGGGTGGTTACGGATACGCAGTATTTT | CASSHRVVTDTQYF | few | - | TRBJ2-3 | TRBV3-1